These T cell receptor beta chains were read from a single sample in a study of cytomegalovirus exposure and HLA in healthy donors. Data came from immunoSEQ multiplex PCR; TCRdb stores just in-frame clones and leaves some out. Here the sample table reports about 40,000 clones. The sequenced sample consisted of PBMCs. The receptors come from a male donor in good health and CMV-seronegative. CDR3s leave out the opening cysteine and the closing phenylalanine or tryptophan.

j_call: TRBJ2-1; v_call: TRBV19; cdr3_aa: ASSIGGTGYNEQF
j_call: TRBJ2-3; v_call: TRBV6-1; cdr3_aa: ASRRGGEVTDTQY
j_call: TRBJ1-6; v_call: TRBV6-1; cdr3_aa: ASTRDSYSPLH
j_call: TRBJ1-4; v_call: TRBV2; cdr3_aa: ASSVDLQELNEKLF
j_call: TRBJ1-2; v_call: TRBV27; cdr3_aa: ASSSSLSRGYT
j_call: TRBJ2-7; v_call: TRBV27; cdr3_aa: ASSFSFAYEQY
j_call: TRBJ2-5; v_call: TRBV5-4; cdr3_aa: ASSARRGAQETQY
j_call: TRBJ1-3; v_call: TRBV19; cdr3_aa: ASSIRGGNTIY
j_call: TRBJ1-6; v_call: TRBV6-1; cdr3_aa: ASSADRGRSPLH
j_call: TRBJ2-2; v_call: TRBV11-2; cdr3_aa: ASSSQNRGRNTGELF
j_call: TRBJ2-7; v_call: TRBV5-1; cdr3_aa: ASSSPSYEQY
j_call: TRBJ2-6; v_call: TRBV9; cdr3_aa: ASSVAGARGGANVLT
j_call: TRBJ2-1; v_call: TRBV6-1; cdr3_aa: ASSDSGRNNEQF
j_call: TRBJ1-1; v_call: TRBV11-1; cdr3_aa: ASSTSSRGLRGQGTEAF